This entry lists 13 T cell receptor delta chains sequenced from one sample in a study of γδ T cells in repeated Plasmodium falciparum infection. Gammadelta T cells were flow-sorted from PBMC into Vgamma9/Vdelta2+ and Vdelta2-negative populations for bulk analysis. TCRdb ran CATT on the multiplex PCR reads. The sample has 93,000 or so delta-chain clones, approximately 0.92% seen once. The sequenced sample consisted of gamma-delta T cells from blood. These receptors all come from a pool of human donors (malaria-infected and uninfected, not separated).

A note on this clone: A far more abundant clone sits one base away, making this likely a read error. This sample also contains other DNA sequences that code for the same CDR3. The chain has TRDV2 and TRDJ2; TRDD3 aligns across 7 bases. In the absence of a J gene in TCRdb, the DNA was matched to germline to assign it here. The germline V gene encodes CDR1 GEAIGNYY and CDR2 EKD. The CDR3 sequence is 16 residues long. J gave up 0 bases and V 3 bases, and 6 bases lay outside the gene matches. CDR3 sequence reads: CACDVLGDTLTAQLFF. For the CDR3, the DNA is TGTGCCTGTGACGTACTTGGGGATACTTTGACAGCACAACTCTTCTTT.

This clone was seen only a few times. The protein given by TCRdb reflects a much larger clone and differs at residue 12 from this DNA's translation, likely from a read error; the protein shown is the DNA's translation. The V gene is TRDV1, the J gene TRDJ1, with 7 bases aligning to TRDD2. Looked up from germline, CDR1 is TSWWSYY and CDR2 is QGS. V dropped 4 bases and J dropped 7; count of bases not matched to a gene: 18. The CDR3 extends over 17 amino acids. Here the CDR3 reads CALGVSDHFLSSGKLIF. The DNA for the CDR3 is TGTGCTCTTGGGGTTTCCGATCACTTCCTATCTAGCGGTAAACTCATCTTT.

Remarks on this clone: Since a far larger clone is one base different, this is likely a read error. Other DNA sequences in this specimen translate into the identical CDR3. The genes are TRDV2 and TRDJ1; 9 bases are a match to TRDD3. Germline V gene data show CDR1 as GEAIGNYY and CDR2 as EKD. The CDR3 extends over 16 amino acids. The CDR3 loop reads CACDTAPGGYTDKLIF. Here the CDR3 DNA reads TGTGCCTGCGACACCGCCCCTGGGGGATACACCGATAAACTCATCTTT.

A remark on this clone: A read error likely explains this, since a far larger clone differs by one base. Other DNA sequences in this sample translate to the same CDR3. The V gene is given as TRDV2, and no J gene call is available; no check of the table's D call, TRDD3, against the DNA was made. This CDR3 has 19 residues. Germline V gene sequence: CDR1 GEAIGNYY, CDR2 EKD. The CDR3 DNA sequence: TGTGCCTGTGACACCTTGGCCAGCGGGGGGGATACTAACACCGATAAACTCATTTTT. Translated, it gives CACDTLASGGDTNTDKLIF.

In the case of this clone: TCRdb pairs this DNA with a much larger clone's protein that differs at residue 4, likely a read error; the protein shown was translated from the DNA. V is TRDV3 and J is TRDJ1, with 9 bases identical to TRDD3. This CDR3 comprises 17 residues. Trimming cost V 1 base and J 5 bases; bases outside gene matches: 17. Germline CDR1 reads TVYSNPD; CDR2 reads GDNSRS (reference sequence). In nucleotides, the CDR3 is TGTGCCTTTATGCCCCGACACTGGGGGAGCGAAGAGGATAAACTCATCTTT. Translating it yields CAFMPRHWGSEEDKLIF.

About this clone: The amino acid sequence in TCRdb belongs to a much larger clone and departs from this DNA's translation at residue 11, likely a sequencing read error; the sequence shown is translated from the DNA. The V gene is TRDV2, the J gene TRDJ1; 7 bases line up with TRDD3. The J gene is absent in TCRdb and was assigned here via DNA matching to germline. The CDR3 sequence is 21 residues long. Germline V CDR1 and CDR2: GEAIGNYY, EKD. The V segment lost 0 bases and the J segment 0 bases; nucleotides outside the gene matches: 21. Here the CDR3 reads CACDTILVGGCAMEYTDKLIF. DNA of the CDR3: TGTGCCTGTGACACCATCCTCGTCGGGGGATGCGCGATGGAGTACACCGATAAACTCATCTTT.

Points on this clone: A read error likely explains why the TCRdb protein, taken from a much larger clone, differs from this DNA's translation at residue 18; the protein shown is translated from the DNA. No J gene call was made, and the V gene is TRDV2; TRDD3 is the table's D call and was not checked against the DNA. The length of the CDR3 is 19 residues. Germline CDR1 and CDR2: GEAIGNYY and EKD. CDR3 in DNA: TGTGCCTGTGACAAGGTTGGTCGCGTACTGGGGGAAGCCACCGATAAACTCACCTTT. Its translation: CACDKVGRVLGEATDKLTF.

This clone occurred a few times. A far larger clone is just one base off, so this is likely a read error. Other DNA sequences in this specimen translate into the identical CDR3. The genes are TRDV1 and TRDJ1; 11 bases are shared with TRDD3. No J gene is reported in TCRdb; it was inferred here by comparing the DNA with germline. With V trimmed by 3 bases and J by 0 bases, 18 bases remained unmatched. The germline gives CDR1 TSWWSYY, CDR2 QGS. This CDR3 contains 21 residues. The CDR3 loop is CALGELDFFLGDTLYTDKLIF. CDR3 in DNA: TGTGCTCTTGGGGAGCTAGATTTCTTTCTGGGGGATACACTGTACACCGATAAACTCATCTTT.

A word on this clone: TCRdb shows a much larger clone's protein in place of this DNA's translation, and the two differ at residue 14, likely through a read error; the protein shown is translated from the DNA. The chain has TRDV1 and TRDJ2; D unresolved. Germline lookup yields CDR1 TSWWSYY and CDR2 QGS. The CDR3 contains 19 residues. V lost 4 bases and J 7 bases, leaving 28 bases between the germline ends. In DNA, the CDR3 is TGTGCTCTTGGGGGAAGGAGGGAGCATACCGGCTGTTGCAAAGCACAACTCTTCTTT. Amino acids: CALGGRREHTGCCKAQLFF.

This clone appeared many times. A read error is the likely source, as a far larger clone sits one nucleotide away. Different DNA sequences within this sample yield the same CDR3. CDR3: CACDTVGGGPTDKLIF. DNA for the CDR3: TGTGCCTGTGACACGGTGGGAGGGGGGCCCACCGATAAACTCATCTTT. The V and J genes are TRDV2 and TRDJ1; TRDD3 is a possible D gene (5 bases). V was trimmed by 1 base and J by 1 base, leaving 15 bases between them. The CDR3 sequence is 16 residues long. Germline-derived CDR1 and CDR2 are GEAIGNYY and EKD.

As for this clone: TCRdb's protein for this DNA is that of a much larger clone and differs from the translation at residue 20, likely a read error; the protein shown is the DNA translation. This chain uses TRDV1 with TRDJ1, with 9 positions matching TRDD3. No J gene was available from TCRdb, and it was assigned here by a germline match of the DNA. The ends lost 3 bases at V and 0 bases at J; junction bases unmatched: 35. The CDR3 contains 26 residues. Germline CDR1 is TSWWSYY and CDR2 is QGS. Here the CDR3 reads CALGDTLFGATGPDYWGRGHTDKLIF. In nucleotides, the CDR3 is TGTGCTCTTGGGGACACTCTCTTTGGGGCTACAGGGCCCGATTACTGGGGGAGAGGGCACACCGATAAACTCATCTTT.

The table lists this clone with a few counts. This DNA's translation and the protein TCRdb lists, from a much larger clone, do not match at residue 5, likely due to a read error; the protein shown is translated from the DNA. V and J are TRDV2 and TRDJ1, with 7 nucleotides matching TRDD3. The J gene, not given by TCRdb, was assigned here from a germline match of the nucleotide sequence. The CDR3 spans 19 residues. V was clipped by 4 bases and J by 0 bases; unmatched bases: 19. Germline V gene data show CDR1 as GEAIGNYY and CDR2 as EKD. Here the CDR3 reads CACDRRRGGTSFHTDKLIF. DNA for the CDR3: TGTGCCTGTGATCGCCGCCGTGGGGGAACCTCGTTTCACACCGATAAACTCATCTTT.

Notes on this clone: This DNA's translation and the protein TCRdb lists, from a much larger clone, do not match at residue 19, likely due to a read error; the protein shown is translated from the DNA. The V gene is listed as TRDV1; no J gene was called; the table's D call, TRDD3, has no DNA check behind it. Germline V gives CDR1 TSWWSYY, CDR2 QGS. CDR3 size: 21 residues. CDR3 in amino acids: CALGELWCPALGCSPDDKPIF. The CDR3 DNA is TGTGCTCTTGGGGAACTGTGGTGTCCCGCGTTGGGGTGTTCCCCGGACGATAAACCCATCTTT.